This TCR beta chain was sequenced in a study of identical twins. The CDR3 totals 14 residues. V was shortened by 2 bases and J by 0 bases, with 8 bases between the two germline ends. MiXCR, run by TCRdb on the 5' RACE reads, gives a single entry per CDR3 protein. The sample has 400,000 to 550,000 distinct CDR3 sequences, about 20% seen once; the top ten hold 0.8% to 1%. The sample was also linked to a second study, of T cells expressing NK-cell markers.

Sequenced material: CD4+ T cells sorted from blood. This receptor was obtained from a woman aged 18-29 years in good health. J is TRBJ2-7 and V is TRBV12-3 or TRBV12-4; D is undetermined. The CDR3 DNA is TGTGCCAGCAGTTTACCGGCGAGCTCCTACGAGCAGTACTTC. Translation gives CASSLPASSYEQYF.